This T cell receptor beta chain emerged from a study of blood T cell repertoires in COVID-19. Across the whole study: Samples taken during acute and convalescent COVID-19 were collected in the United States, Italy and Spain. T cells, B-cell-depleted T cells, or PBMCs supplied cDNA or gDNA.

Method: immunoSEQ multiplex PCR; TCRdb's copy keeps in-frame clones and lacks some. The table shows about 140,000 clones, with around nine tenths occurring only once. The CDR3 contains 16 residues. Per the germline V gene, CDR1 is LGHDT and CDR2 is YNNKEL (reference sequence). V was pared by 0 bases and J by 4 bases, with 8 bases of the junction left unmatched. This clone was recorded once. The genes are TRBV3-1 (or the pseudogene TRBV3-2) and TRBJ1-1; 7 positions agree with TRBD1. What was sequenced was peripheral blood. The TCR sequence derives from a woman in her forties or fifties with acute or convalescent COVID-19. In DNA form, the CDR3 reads TGTGCCAGCAGCCAAGACGACAGGGTTGCAGGCACTGAAGCTTTCTTT. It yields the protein CASSQDDRVAGTEAFF.